These T cell receptor beta chains were read from a single sample in a study of preoperative IRX-2 immunotherapy in early breast cancer. Produced via immunoSEQ multiplex PCR; TCRdb's table is partial and in-frame only. This table holds 24,000 or so clones, about 90% found once. The sequences come from tumor tissue, collected after IRX-2 immunotherapy. The receptors here all came from a human donor with breast cancer. Both conserved end residues are part of each CDR3. The D gene is left open where the match is weak. Some rows have no size entry. The others give once, few or many, or a class for an expanded clone.

clone size: NA
V gene: TRBV9
CDR3 length: 16
J gene: TRBJ1-3
D gene: NA
CDR3 DNA: TGTGCCAGCAGCGGGGACACTCCCGAAGGAGGAAACACCATATATTTT
CDR3 protein: CASSGDTPEGGNTIYF

clone size: NA
V gene: TRBV11-2
CDR3 length: 14
J gene: TRBJ1-2
D gene: NA
CDR3 DNA: TGTGCCAGCAGCCCCGGACTTCACTATCATGGCTACACCTTC
CDR3 protein: CASSPGLHYHGYTF

clone size: NA
V gene: TRBV5-1
CDR3 length: 16
J gene: TRBJ2-5
D gene: TRBD2
CDR3 DNA: TGCGCCAGCAGTTCTGGCGGGCGGGGGGCCCAAGAGACCCAGTACTTC
CDR3 protein: CASSSGGRGAQETQYF

clone size: NA
V gene: TRBV5-5
CDR3 length: 15
J gene: TRBJ1-6
D gene: NA
CDR3 DNA: TGTGCCAGCAGCCCGGACAGACACTATAATTCACCCCTCCACTTT
CDR3 protein: CASSPDRHYNSPLHF

clone size: NA
V gene: TRBV11-1
CDR3 length: 13
J gene: TRBJ2-1
D gene: NA
CDR3 DNA: TGTGCCAGCAGCCCGGGACGATACAATGAGCAGTTCTTC
CDR3 protein: CASSPGRYNEQFF

clone size: NA
V gene: TRBV7-2
CDR3 length: 16
J gene: TRBJ2-1
D gene: TRBD2
CDR3 DNA: TGTGCCAGCAGCTTAGGAGGTAGCGGGGCTACAATCGAGCAGTTCTTC
CDR3 protein: CASSLGGSGATIEQFF

clone size: NA
V gene: TRBV5-1
CDR3 length: 17
J gene: TRBJ2-7
D gene: TRBD1
CDR3 DNA: TGCGCCAGCAGCTTACTGGGACAGGGGGCGCGGGACTACGAGCAGTACTTC
CDR3 protein: CASSLLGQGARDYEQYF

clone size: NA
V gene: TRBV7-9
CDR3 length: 15
J gene: TRBJ1-4
D gene: NA
CDR3 DNA: TGTGCCAGCAGCTTAGTTGGGGGCGCAGGTGAAAAACTGTTTTTT
CDR3 protein: CASSLVGGAGEKLFF

clone size: NA
V gene: TRBV9
CDR3 length: 15
J gene: TRBJ1-4
D gene: NA
CDR3 DNA: TGTGCCAGCAGCGGCGGGGGGGCGGGAGATGAAAAACTGTTTTTT
CDR3 protein: CASSGGGAGDEKLFF

clone size: NA
V gene: TRBV11-2
CDR3 length: 18
J gene: TRBJ2-1
D gene: TRBD2
CDR3 DNA: TGTGCCAGCAGCTTAGATCAACTAGCGGGGGGGTGGTACAATGAGCAGTTCTTC
CDR3 protein: CASSLDQLAGGWYNEQFF

clone size: NA
V gene: TRBV4-2
CDR3 length: 14
J gene: TRBJ2-7
D gene: TRBD2
CDR3 DNA: TGTGCCAGCAGCCAAAATTGGGGGGGTTACGAGCAGTACTTC
CDR3 protein: CASSQNWGGYEQYF

clone size: NA
V gene: TRBV5-4
CDR3 length: 13
J gene: TRBJ1-1
D gene: NA
CDR3 DNA: TGTGCCAGCAGCTTGGACAGCAACACTGAAGCTTTCTTT
CDR3 protein: CASSLDSNTEAFF

clone size: NA
V gene: TRBV11-2
CDR3 length: 13
J gene: TRBJ1-2
D gene: TRBD1
CDR3 DNA: TGTGCCAGCAGCTTGGACAGGACCTATGGCTACACCTTC
CDR3 protein: CASSLDRTYGYTF

clone size: NA
V gene: TRBV27
CDR3 length: 16
J gene: TRBJ1-3
D gene: TRBD1
CDR3 DNA: TGTGCCAGCAGTCAAAGGACAGGGAACTATGGAAACACCATATATTTT
CDR3 protein: CASSQRTGNYGNTIYF

clone size: NA
V gene: TRBV11-3
CDR3 length: 15
J gene: TRBJ2-2
D gene: TRBD2
CDR3 DNA: TGTGCCAGCACCCCGGGACTAGCGGGGACCGGGGAGCTGTTTTTT
CDR3 protein: CASTPGLAGTGELFF

clone size: NA
V gene: TRBV7-3
CDR3 length: 15
J gene: TRBJ2-1
D gene: TRBD2
CDR3 DNA: TGTGCCAGCAGCTTAACAGGGACTAGCGGGGGGAAGCAGTTCTTC
CDR3 protein: CASSLTGTSGGKQFF

clone size: NA
V gene: TRBV14
CDR3 length: 16
J gene: TRBJ1-4
D gene: NA
CDR3 DNA: TGTGCCAGCAGCCTTAACTCGGGACCGAAGAATGAAAAACTGTTTTTT
CDR3 protein: CASSLNSGPKNEKLFF

clone size: NA
V gene: TRBV18
CDR3 length: 15
J gene: TRBJ2-2
D gene: NA
CDR3 DNA: TGTGCCAGCTCGGCCGGGACACAGAACACCGGGGAGCTGTTTTTT
CDR3 protein: CASSAGTQNTGELFF

clone size: NA
V gene: TRBV6-6
CDR3 length: 12
J gene: TRBJ1-5
D gene: NA
CDR3 DNA: TGTGCCAGCAGTTATCCGAGTCAGCCCCAGCATTTT
CDR3 protein: CASSYPSQPQHF

clone size: NA
V gene: TRBV5-8
CDR3 length: 14
J gene: TRBJ2-5
D gene: NA
CDR3 DNA: TGTGCCAGCAGCTCCGGGACAAAACAAGAGACCCAGTACTTC
CDR3 protein: CASSSGTKQETQYF

clone size: NA
V gene: TRBV27
CDR3 length: 15
J gene: TRBJ2-7
D gene: NA
CDR3 DNA: TGTGCCAGCAAAGTATCGGGACACCCCAATTACGAGCAGTACTTC
CDR3 protein: CASKVSGHPNYEQYF

clone size: NA
V gene: TRBV7-9
CDR3 length: 15
J gene: TRBJ2-3
D gene: TRBD2
CDR3 DNA: TGTGCCAGCAGCCCGGGACTAGCGATTGCAGATACGCAGTATTTT
CDR3 protein: CASSPGLAIADTQYF

clone size: NA
V gene: TRBV19
CDR3 length: 13
J gene: TRBJ1-2
D gene: NA
CDR3 DNA: TGTGCCAGTAGTGATACTGGATTCTATGGCTACACCTTC
CDR3 protein: CASSDTGFYGYTF

clone size: NA
V gene: TRBV5-8
CDR3 length: 17
J gene: TRBJ2-1
D gene: TRBD2
CDR3 DNA: TGTGCCAGCATCCCACCCTTTATGCGAGCGGGGGGCTATGAGCAGTTCTTC
CDR3 protein: CASIPPFMRAGGYEQFF

clone size: once
V gene: TRBV4-1
CDR3 length: 16
J gene: TRBJ1-2
D gene: NA
CDR3 DNA: TGCGCCAGCAGCCCCAGGGGAGAGGAGGCGGGCTATGGCTACACCTTC
CDR3 protein: CASSPRGEEAGYGYTF

clone size: once
V gene: TRBV5-4
CDR3 length: 15
J gene: TRBJ2-1
D gene: TRBD2
CDR3 DNA: TGTGCCAGCAGCAGAAGCGGGGGGGCTTACAATGAGCAGTTCTTC
CDR3 protein: CASSRSGGAYNEQFF

clone size: NA
V gene: TRBV28
CDR3 length: 15
J gene: TRBJ1-2
D gene: TRBD1
CDR3 DNA: TGTGCCAGCAGTTTATCGGGGACAGGGAACTATGGCTACACCTTC
CDR3 protein: CASSLSGTGNYGYTF

clone size: NA
V gene: TRBV6-5
CDR3 length: 13
J gene: TRBJ1-1
D gene: NA
CDR3 DNA: TGTGCCAGCAGTTACTCGGAGAACACTGAAGCTTTCTTT
CDR3 protein: CASSYSENTEAFF

clone size: NA
V gene: TRBV5-1
CDR3 length: 15
J gene: TRBJ1-3
D gene: NA
CDR3 DNA: TGCGCCAGCAGCTTGGAGGGGACCCCTGGAAACACCATATATTTT
CDR3 protein: CASSLEGTPGNTIYF

clone size: NA
V gene: TRBV18
CDR3 length: 13
J gene: TRBJ2-1
D gene: NA
CDR3 DNA: TGTGCCAGCTCACCACAGGCACAGGGTATTATGTTCTTC
CDR3 protein: CASSPQAQGIMFF

clone size: NA
V gene: TRBV6-1
CDR3 length: 13
J gene: TRBJ2-3
D gene: NA
CDR3 DNA: TGTGCGGGCACAGGGCCCGGCACAGATACGCAGTATTTT
CDR3 protein: CAGTGPGTDTQYF

clone size: once
V gene: TRBV12-5
CDR3 length: 15
J gene: TRBJ2-7
D gene: NA
CDR3 DNA: TGTGCTAGTGGTTTGGCCGGGGGCCAGACCTACGAGCAGTACTTC
CDR3 protein: CASGLAGGQTYEQYF

clone size: NA
V gene: TRBV28
CDR3 length: 15
J gene: TRBJ1-2
D gene: NA
CDR3 DNA: TGTGCCAGCAGTCCCCCCGGAGGAGGGAACTATGGCTACACCTTC
CDR3 protein: CASSPPGGGNYGYTF

clone size: NA
V gene: TRBV5-4
CDR3 length: 14
J gene: TRBJ2-5
D gene: NA
CDR3 DNA: TGTGCCAGCAGCTTGAGGGGATCGAAAGGGGCCCAGTACTTC
CDR3 protein: CASSLRGSKGAQYF

clone size: NA
V gene: TRBV10-1
CDR3 length: 16
J gene: TRBJ2-5
D gene: TRBD2
CDR3 DNA: TGCGCCAGCAGAATGGACCCCGGGGGGGCAGGGGAGACCCAGTACTTC
CDR3 protein: CASRMDPGGAGETQYF

clone size: NA
V gene: TRBV11-3
CDR3 length: 14
J gene: TRBJ2-1
D gene: NA
CDR3 DNA: TGTGCCAGCATGTCCCATCGAGGGGGGGGTGAGCAGTTCTTC
CDR3 protein: CASMSHRGGGEQFF

clone size: NA
V gene: TRBV19
CDR3 length: 16
J gene: TRBJ1-1
D gene: NA
CDR3 DNA: TGTGCCAGTACCCCCCGTGGGGGGCGAGGATCCACTGAAGCTTTCTTT
CDR3 protein: CASTPRGGRGSTEAFF

clone size: once
V gene: TRBV19
CDR3 length: 13
J gene: TRBJ1-5
D gene: NA
CDR3 DNA: TGTGCCAGTAGTGGAGGGGAGAATCAGCCCCAGCATTTT
CDR3 protein: CASSGGENQPQHF

clone size: few
V gene: TRBV10-1
CDR3 length: 13
J gene: TRBJ2-1
D gene: NA
CDR3 DNA: TGCGCCAGCAGTGAGTCGAAGGGGAATGAGCAGTTCTTC
CDR3 protein: CASSESKGNEQFF

clone size: NA
V gene: TRBV10-1
CDR3 length: 16
J gene: TRBJ2-1
D gene: TRBD2
CDR3 DNA: TGCGCCAGCAGTGAGTCGATGGGGGGGTTCTACAATGAGCAGTTCTTC
CDR3 protein: CASSESMGGFYNEQFF

clone size: NA
V gene: TRBV5-5
CDR3 length: 16
J gene: TRBJ2-3
D gene: TRBD2
CDR3 DNA: TGTGCCAGCAGCTTATCAGCGGGGGGGTACACAGATACGCAGTATTTT
CDR3 protein: CASSLSAGGYTDTQYF

clone size: NA
V gene: TRBV5-1
CDR3 length: 15
J gene: TRBJ1-5
D gene: TRBD1
CDR3 DNA: TGCGCCAGCAGGCCAGAGACAGGGGACAATCAGCCCCAGCATTTT
CDR3 protein: CASRPETGDNQPQHF

clone size: NA
V gene: TRBV14
CDR3 length: 17
J gene: TRBJ2-3
D gene: NA
CDR3 DNA: TGTGCCAGCAGCCAAGATGTTGGGACACTCAACACAGATACGCAGTATTTT
CDR3 protein: CASSQDVGTLNTDTQYF

clone size: NA
V gene: TRBV30
CDR3 length: 15
J gene: TRBJ1-6
D gene: NA
CDR3 DNA: TGTGCCTGGAGTACAGGAGGCTCCTATAATTCACCCCTCCACTTT
CDR3 protein: CAWSTGGSYNSPLHF

clone size: NA
V gene: TRBV6-6
CDR3 length: 12
J gene: TRBJ2-1
D gene: NA
CDR3 DNA: TGTGCCAGCAGGGGAATCGAAAATGAGCAGTTCTTC
CDR3 protein: CASRGIENEQFF

clone size: NA
V gene: TRBV28
CDR3 length: 17
J gene: TRBJ2-3
D gene: NA
CDR3 DNA: TGTGCCAGCACCATCCAGGGAGGGGGGCAAAGCACAGATACGCAGTATTTT
CDR3 protein: CASTIQGGGQSTDTQYF

clone size: once
V gene: TRBV4-2
CDR3 length: 15
J gene: TRBJ1-5
D gene: NA
CDR3 DNA: TGTGCCAGCAGCCAAGCCACGGGACAAAATCAGCCCCAGCATTTT
CDR3 protein: CASSQATGQNQPQHF

clone size: NA
V gene: TRBV5-5
CDR3 length: 14
J gene: TRBJ1-2
D gene: NA
CDR3 DNA: TGTGCCAGCCGACCCCGGGCCACAATCGGTGGCTACACCTTC
CDR3 protein: CASRPRATIGGYTF

clone size: NA
V gene: TRBV6-6
CDR3 length: 14
J gene: TRBJ2-7
D gene: NA
CDR3 DNA: TGTGCCAGCGTTGCATTCAAACCTTCCTACGAGCAGTACTTC
CDR3 protein: CASVAFKPSYEQYF

clone size: NA
V gene: TRBV10-3
CDR3 length: 19
J gene: TRBJ2-2
D gene: NA
CDR3 DNA: TGTGCCATCAGTGACCCGCTTAGAGCCCGGGCCGCGAACACCGGGGAGCTGTTTTTT
CDR3 protein: CAISDPLRARAANTGELFF

clone size: once
V gene: TRBV27
CDR3 length: 12
J gene: TRBJ1-2
D gene: NA
CDR3 DNA: TGTGCCAGCAGGGGGGGATTCTATGGCTACACCTTC
CDR3 protein: CASRGGFYGYTF

clone size: NA
V gene: TRBV7-9
CDR3 length: 12
J gene: TRBJ2-1
D gene: NA
CDR3 DNA: TGTGCCAGCAGCTTAGCGCTCAATGAGCAGTTCTTC
CDR3 protein: CASSLALNEQFF

clone size: NA
V gene: TRBV10-3
CDR3 length: 14
J gene: TRBJ1-3
D gene: NA
CDR3 DNA: TGTGCCATCAGTGAAGGGACGGCTGGAAACACCATATATTTT
CDR3 protein: CAISEGTAGNTIYF